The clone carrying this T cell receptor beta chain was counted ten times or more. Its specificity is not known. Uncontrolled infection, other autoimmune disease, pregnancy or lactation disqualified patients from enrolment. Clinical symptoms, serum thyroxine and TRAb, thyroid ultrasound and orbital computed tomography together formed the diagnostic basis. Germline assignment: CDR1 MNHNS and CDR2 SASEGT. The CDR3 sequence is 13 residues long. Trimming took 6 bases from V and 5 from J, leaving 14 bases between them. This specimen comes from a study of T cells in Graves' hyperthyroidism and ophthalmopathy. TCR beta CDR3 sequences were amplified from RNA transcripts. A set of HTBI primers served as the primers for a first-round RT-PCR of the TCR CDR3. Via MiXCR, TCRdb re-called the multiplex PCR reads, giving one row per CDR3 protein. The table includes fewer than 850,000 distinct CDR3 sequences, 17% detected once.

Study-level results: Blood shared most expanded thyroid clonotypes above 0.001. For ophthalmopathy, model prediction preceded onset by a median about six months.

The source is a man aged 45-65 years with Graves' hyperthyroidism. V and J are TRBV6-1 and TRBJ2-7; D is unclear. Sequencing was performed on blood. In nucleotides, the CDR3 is TGTGCCAGCAGCTTAGGGAATTTCGACGAGCAGTACTTC. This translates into CASSLGNFDEQYF.